This T cell receptor (beta chain) is from a study of blood T cells in healthy people across ages. Study-wide points: The authors considered diversity estimates from one million T cells to be underestimates.

At least 5.5 micrograms of total RNA were extracted per sample. A J-beta primer mix and a sample-barcoded 5' primer were used in a second PCR of roughly 6 to 11 cycles. TCRdb reanalysed the 5' RACE reads using MiXCR and keeps one entry per CDR3 protein. Of about 900,000 distinct CDR3 sequences in the sample, 55% to 65% were seen once. Of note for this clonotype: No antigen is known for it.

Trimming shortened V by 2 bases and J by 6 bases, and 18 bases separated the two germline ends. The CDR3 loop spans 16 amino acids. Germline CDR1 reads LGHNA; CDR2 reads YNFKEQ. Sequencing input: blood. The sequence derives from a man younger than 45 in good health. The J gene is TRBJ2-3, the V gene TRBV4-2; D remains ambiguous. The CDR3 DNA sequence: TGTGCCAGCAGCCAACAAGAGGACCCGTCCCAGGATACGCAGTATTTT. Encoded protein: CASSQQEDPSQDTQYF.